This T cell receptor (beta chain) was sequenced for a study of PD-1 blockade in classical Hodgkin lymphoma. TCRdb keeps only in-frame clones here, not all; method: immunoSEQ multiplex PCR. Of some 15,000 clones detected, about 83% appear once; the ten largest clones hold less than 25%. Worth noting for this clone: At one end, the junction sequence differs from germline, possibly due to a read error. Other DNA variants within this sample encode the same CDR3.

The CDR3 length is 14 residues. Germline CDR1 reads SGHTA; CDR2 reads FQGTGA. In every patient, relapse followed autologous stem cell transplantation, while exposure to brentuximab vedotin differed. The chain joins TRBV7-3 to TRBJ2-3; a possible D gene is TRBD1 (6 bases). The sequence came from a human donor with classical Hodgkin lymphoma. The input for sequencing was peripheral blood mononuclear cells (PBMCs), taken at baseline. The CDR3 nucleotides are TGCGCCAGCAGCGCGGACAGAGACGCAGATACGCAGTATTTT. Its protein is CASSADRDADTQYF.